One TCR beta chain is described in this entry. Its specificity is not known. V gave up 7 bases and J gave up 4 bases, with 10 bases separating them. The length of the CDR3 is 11 residues. CDR1 SQVTM and CDR2 ANQGSEA come from the germline V gene. The data stem from a study of T cell responses to AZD1222 COVID-19 vaccine. Study outcomes and limitations: Nearly half of spike-specific TCRs reportedly go after variant regions that carry no mutations. Sampling captured repertoires only after the peak T cell response. Spike as a whole was targeted by vaccine-associated CD4 TCRs, dominant at 160-218 and 743-854. Donors skewed white British and female; clonal diversity was possibly underestimated.

TCRdb's copy holds only in-frame clones and misses some; the assay was immunoSEQ multiplex PCR. This sample carries 110,000 to 150,000 clones, approximately 83% of them seen once, and the ten largest clones take around 8%. The source of this sequence is an adult in good health. The J gene is TRBJ1-2, the V gene TRBV29-1; D uncertain. This specimen consisted of peripheral blood, obtained on day 0 of AZD1222 vaccination. CDR3 DNA: TGCAGCGAACTGACGTCCTATGGCTACACCTTC. It is translated as CSELTSYGYTF. The entire variable domain, with the rest obtained from reference TRBV29-1 and TRBJ1-2, is as follows: SAVISQKPSRDICQRGTSLTIQCQVDSQVTMMFWYRQQPGQSLTLIATANQGSEATYESGFVIDKFPISRPNLTFSTLTVSNMSPEDSSIYLCSELTSYGYTFGSGTRLTVV.